This T cell receptor (beta chain) was recorded in a study of T cell responses to AZD1222 COVID-19 vaccine. The table came from immunoSEQ multiplex PCR; TCRdb's copy has only in-frame clones and leaves some out. The repertoire holds around 140,000 clones, with under 90% as singletons. Whole-study findings and limits: Donor demographics were predominantly white British with a female majority; clonal diversity may be underestimated. Only a handful of people who got AZD1222 tested seropositive at baseline. Nearly half of unique spike-specific TCRs reportedly avoided B.1.351 and B.1.1.7 mutated regions. CD4 TCRs associated with vaccination spanned spike, dominating at 160-218 and 743-854.

As concerns this clone: Its antigen is currently unknown.

Germline CDR1 reads SGHTA; CDR2 reads FQGNSA. V lost 2 bases to trimming and J lost 3 bases, with 8 bases between them. This CDR3 region has 13 residues. The rearrangement links TRBV7-2 to TRBJ2-7; D gene ambiguous. The origin of this receptor is an adult who received the AZD1222 COVID-19 vaccine. The sequencing here drew on peripheral blood, taken 28 days after the second AZD1222 dose. The CDR3, as DNA: TGTGCCAGCAGCTTAAGTCCGGGCTACGAGCAGTACGTC. It specifies CASSLSPGYEQYV.